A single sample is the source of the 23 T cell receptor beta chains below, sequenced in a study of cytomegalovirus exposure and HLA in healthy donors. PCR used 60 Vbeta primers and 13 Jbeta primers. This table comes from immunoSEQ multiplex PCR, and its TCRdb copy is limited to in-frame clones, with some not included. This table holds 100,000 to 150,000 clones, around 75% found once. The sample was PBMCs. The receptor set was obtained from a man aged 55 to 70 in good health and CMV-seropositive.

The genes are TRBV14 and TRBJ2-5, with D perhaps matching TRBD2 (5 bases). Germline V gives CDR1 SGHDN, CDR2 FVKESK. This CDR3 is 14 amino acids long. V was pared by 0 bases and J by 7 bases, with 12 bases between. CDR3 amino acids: CASSQDSGWGTQYF. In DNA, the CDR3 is TGTGCCAGCAGCCAAGATTCGGGATGGGGGACCCAGTACTTC.

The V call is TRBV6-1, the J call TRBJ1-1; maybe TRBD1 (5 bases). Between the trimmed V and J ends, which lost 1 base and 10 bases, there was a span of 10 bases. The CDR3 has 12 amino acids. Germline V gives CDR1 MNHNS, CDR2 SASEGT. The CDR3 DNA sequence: TGTGCCAGCAGTGAAGTACCCGGGGGAGCTTTCTTT. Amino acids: CASSEVPGGAFF.

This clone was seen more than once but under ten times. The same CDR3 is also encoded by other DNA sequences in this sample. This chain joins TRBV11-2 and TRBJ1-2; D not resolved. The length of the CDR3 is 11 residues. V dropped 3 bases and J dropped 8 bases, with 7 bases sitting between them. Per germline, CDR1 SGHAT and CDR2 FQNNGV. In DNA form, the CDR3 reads TGTGCCAGCAGCTTCCGGGGAGGCTACACCTTC. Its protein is CASSFRGGYTF.

In nucleotides, the CDR3 is TGTGCCAGCAGTCGGGGGACAGCAACCTTCTCTGGAAACACCATATATTTT. Encoded protein: CASSRGTATFSGNTIYF. The V call is TRBV5-6, the J call TRBJ1-3, with 7 nucleotides matching TRBD1. Trimming cost V 5 bases and J 0 bases; bases outside gene matches: 11. The germline CDR1 and CDR2 sequences are SGHDT and YYEEEE. The CDR3 extends over 17 amino acids.

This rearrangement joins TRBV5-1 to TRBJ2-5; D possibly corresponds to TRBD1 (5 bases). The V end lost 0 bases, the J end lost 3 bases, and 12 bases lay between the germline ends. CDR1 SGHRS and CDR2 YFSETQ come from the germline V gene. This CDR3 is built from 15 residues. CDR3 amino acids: CASSLAHGAEETQYF. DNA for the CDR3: TGCGCCAGCAGCTTGGCCCATGGGGCAGAAGAGACCCAGTACTTC.

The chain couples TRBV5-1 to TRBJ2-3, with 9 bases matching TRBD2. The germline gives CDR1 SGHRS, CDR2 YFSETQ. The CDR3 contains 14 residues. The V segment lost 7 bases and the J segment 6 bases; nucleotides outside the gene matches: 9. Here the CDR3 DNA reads TGCGCCAGCGGAGAGGGACTAGCAGGGGATACGCAGTATTTT. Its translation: CASGEGLAGDTQYF.

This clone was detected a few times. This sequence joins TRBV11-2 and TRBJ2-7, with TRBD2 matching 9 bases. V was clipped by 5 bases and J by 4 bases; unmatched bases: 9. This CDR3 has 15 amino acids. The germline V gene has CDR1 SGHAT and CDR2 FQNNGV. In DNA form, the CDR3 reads TGTGCCAGCAGCCATCTCTCAGCGGGGGGATACGAGCAGTACTTC. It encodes CASSHLSAGGYEQYF.

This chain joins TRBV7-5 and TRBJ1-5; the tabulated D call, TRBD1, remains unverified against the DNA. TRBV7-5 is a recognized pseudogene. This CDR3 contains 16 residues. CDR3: CVRSGWDRGEGQPQHF. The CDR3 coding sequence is TGTGTCAGAAGCGGTTGGGACAGGGGCGAGGGACAGCCCCAGCATTTT.

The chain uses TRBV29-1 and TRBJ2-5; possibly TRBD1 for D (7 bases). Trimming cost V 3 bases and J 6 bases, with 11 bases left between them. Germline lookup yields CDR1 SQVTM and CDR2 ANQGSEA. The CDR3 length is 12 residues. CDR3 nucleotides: TGCAGCGTTGACAGGGGGGAAAAGACCCAGTACTTC. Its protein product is CSVDRGEKTQYF.

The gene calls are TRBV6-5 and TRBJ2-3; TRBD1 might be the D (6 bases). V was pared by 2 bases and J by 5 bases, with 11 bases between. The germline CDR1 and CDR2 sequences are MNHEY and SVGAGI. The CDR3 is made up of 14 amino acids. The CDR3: CASSYSRGRDTQYF. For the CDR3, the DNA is TGTGCCAGCAGTTACAGCAGGGGCCGAGATACGCAGTATTTT.

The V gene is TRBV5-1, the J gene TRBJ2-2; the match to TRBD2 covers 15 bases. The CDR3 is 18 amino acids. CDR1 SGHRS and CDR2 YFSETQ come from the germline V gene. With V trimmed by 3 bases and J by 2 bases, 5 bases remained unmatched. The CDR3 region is CASSSGLAGGPNTGELFF. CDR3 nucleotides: TGCGCCAGCAGCTCCGGACTAGCGGGGGGGCCTAACACCGGGGAGCTGTTTTTT. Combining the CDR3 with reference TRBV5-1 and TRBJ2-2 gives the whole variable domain KAGVTQTPRYLIKTRGQQVTLSCSPISGHRSVSWYQQTPGQGLQFLFEYFSETQRNKGNFPGRFSGRQFSNSRSEMNVSTLELGDSALYLCASSSGLAGGPNTGELFFGEGSRLTVL.

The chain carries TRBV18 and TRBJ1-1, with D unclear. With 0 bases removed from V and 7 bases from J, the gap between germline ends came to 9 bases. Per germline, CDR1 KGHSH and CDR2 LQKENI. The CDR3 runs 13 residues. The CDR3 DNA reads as TGTGCCAGCTCACCACCGAGCGGGGTTGAAGCTTTCTTT. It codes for CASSPPSGVEAFF.

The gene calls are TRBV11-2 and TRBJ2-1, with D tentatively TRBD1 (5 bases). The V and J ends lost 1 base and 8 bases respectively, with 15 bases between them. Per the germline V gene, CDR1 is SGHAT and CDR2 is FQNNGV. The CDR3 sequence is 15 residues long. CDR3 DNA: TGTGCCAGCAGCTTAGCCGTGGGGCTTATCGATGAGCAGTTCTTC. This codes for CASSLAVGLIDEQFF.

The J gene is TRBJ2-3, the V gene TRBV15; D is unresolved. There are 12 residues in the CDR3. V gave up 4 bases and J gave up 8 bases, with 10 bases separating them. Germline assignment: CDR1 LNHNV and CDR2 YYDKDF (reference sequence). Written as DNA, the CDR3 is TGTGCCACCAGCATCCTAGGAAGTACGCAGTATTTT. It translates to CATSILGSTQYF.

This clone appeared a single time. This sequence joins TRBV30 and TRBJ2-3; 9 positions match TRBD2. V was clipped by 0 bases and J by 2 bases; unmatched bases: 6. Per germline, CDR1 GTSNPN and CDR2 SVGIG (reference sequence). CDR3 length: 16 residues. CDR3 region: CAWSVGVGLATDTQYF. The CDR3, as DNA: TGTGCCTGGAGTGTAGGGGTGGGACTAGCCACAGATACGCAGTATTTT.

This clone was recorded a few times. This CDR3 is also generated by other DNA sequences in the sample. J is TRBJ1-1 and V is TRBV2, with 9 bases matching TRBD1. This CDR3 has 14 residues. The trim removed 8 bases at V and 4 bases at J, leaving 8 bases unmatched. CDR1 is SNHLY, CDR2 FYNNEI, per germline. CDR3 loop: CASLRDREATEAFF. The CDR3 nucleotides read TGTGCCAGCTTACGGGACAGGGAGGCCACTGAAGCTTTCTTT. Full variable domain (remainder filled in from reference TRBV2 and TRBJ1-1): EPEVTQTPSHQVTQMGQEVILRCVPISNHLYFYWYRQILGQKVEFLVSFYNNEISEKSEIFDDQFSVERPDGSNFTLKIRSTKLEDSAMYFCASLRDREATEAFFGQGTRLTVV.

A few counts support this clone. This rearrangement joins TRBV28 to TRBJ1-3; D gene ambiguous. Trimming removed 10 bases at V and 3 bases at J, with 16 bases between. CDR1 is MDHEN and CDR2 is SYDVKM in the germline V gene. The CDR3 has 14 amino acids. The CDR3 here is CATRDPGGGNTIYF. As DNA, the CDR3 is TGTGCCACGCGAGACCCCGGAGGTGGAAACACCATATATTTT.

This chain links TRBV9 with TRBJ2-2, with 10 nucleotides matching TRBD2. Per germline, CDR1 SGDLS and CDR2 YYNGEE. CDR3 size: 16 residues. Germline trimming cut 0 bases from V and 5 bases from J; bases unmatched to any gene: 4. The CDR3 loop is CASSVGLAGETGELFF. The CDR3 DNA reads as TGTGCCAGCAGCGTAGGGCTAGCGGGAGAGACCGGGGAGCTGTTTTTT.

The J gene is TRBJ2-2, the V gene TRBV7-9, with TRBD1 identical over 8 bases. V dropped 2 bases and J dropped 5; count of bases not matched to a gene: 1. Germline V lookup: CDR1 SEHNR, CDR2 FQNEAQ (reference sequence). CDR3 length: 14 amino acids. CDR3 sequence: CASSLQGATGELFF. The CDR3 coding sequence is TGTGCCAGCAGCTTACAGGGGGCAACCGGGGAGCTGTTTTTT. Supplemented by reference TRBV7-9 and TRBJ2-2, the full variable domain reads DTGVSQNPRHKITKRGQNVTFRCDPISEHNRLYWYRQTLGQGPEFLTYFQNEAQLEKSRLLSDRFSAERPKGSFSTLEIQRTEQGDSAMYLCASSLQGATGELFFGEGSRLTVL.

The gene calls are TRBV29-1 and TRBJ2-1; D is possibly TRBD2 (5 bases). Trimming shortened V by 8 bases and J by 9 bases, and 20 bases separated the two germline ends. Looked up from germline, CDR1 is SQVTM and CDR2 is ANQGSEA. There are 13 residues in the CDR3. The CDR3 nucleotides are TGCAGCATAACTAGAACCGCTGCAAGTGAGCAGTTCTTC. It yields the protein CSITRTAASEQFF.

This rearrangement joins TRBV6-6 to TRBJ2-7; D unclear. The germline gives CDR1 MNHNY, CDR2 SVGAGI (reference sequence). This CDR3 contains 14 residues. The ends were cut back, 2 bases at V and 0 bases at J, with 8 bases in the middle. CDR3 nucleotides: TGTGCCAGCAGTTACCCGGGTGACTCCTACGAGCAGTACTTC. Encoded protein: CASSYPGDSYEQYF.

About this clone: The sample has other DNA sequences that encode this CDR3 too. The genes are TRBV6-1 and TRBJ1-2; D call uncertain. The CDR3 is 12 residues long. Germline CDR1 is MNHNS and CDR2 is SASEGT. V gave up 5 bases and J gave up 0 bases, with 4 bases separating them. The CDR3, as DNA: TGTGCCAGCAGTTCCTCTAACTATGGCTACACCTTC. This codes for CASSSSNYGYTF.

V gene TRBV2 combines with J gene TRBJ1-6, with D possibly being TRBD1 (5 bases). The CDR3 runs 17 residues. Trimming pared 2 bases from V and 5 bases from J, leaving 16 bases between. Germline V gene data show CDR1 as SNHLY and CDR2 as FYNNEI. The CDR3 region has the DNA TGTGCCAGCAGTGAAAGGTCGGGGGGTCGGAATAATTCACCCCTCCACTTT. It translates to CASSERSGGRNNSPLHF.